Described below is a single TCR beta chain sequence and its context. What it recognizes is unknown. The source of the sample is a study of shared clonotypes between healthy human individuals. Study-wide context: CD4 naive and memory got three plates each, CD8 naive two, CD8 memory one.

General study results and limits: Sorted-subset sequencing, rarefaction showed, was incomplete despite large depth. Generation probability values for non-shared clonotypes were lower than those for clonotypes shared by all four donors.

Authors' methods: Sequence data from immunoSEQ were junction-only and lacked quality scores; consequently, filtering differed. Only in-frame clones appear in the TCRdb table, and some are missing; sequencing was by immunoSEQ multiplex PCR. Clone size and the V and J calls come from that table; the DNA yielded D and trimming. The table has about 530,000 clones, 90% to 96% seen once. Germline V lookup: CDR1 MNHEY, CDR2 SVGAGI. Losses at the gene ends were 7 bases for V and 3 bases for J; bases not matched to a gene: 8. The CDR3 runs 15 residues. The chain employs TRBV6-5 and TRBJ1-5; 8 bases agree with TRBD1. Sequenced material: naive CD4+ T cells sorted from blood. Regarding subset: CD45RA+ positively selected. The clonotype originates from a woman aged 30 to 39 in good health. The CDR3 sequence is CASTAGQGDNQPQHF. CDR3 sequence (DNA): TGTGCCAGCACCGCCGGACAGGGAGACAATCAGCCCCAGCATTTT.